One and the same sample provided the 3 T cell receptor beta chains below, sequenced in a study of blood T cells in healthy people across ages. Then a second PCR, running roughly 6 to 12 cycles, was carried out with a sample-barcoded 5' primer and a J-beta primer mix. TCRdb passed the 5' RACE reads through MiXCR, listing each CDR3 protein once. This table has 1.5 million to 2 million distinct CDR3 sequences, approximately 40% appearing once. The specimen sequenced was blood. These receptors were collected from a human donor in good health.

This clonotype appeared a few times. The rearrangement links TRBV4-3 to TRBJ2-3; unclear D gene. Trimming removed 3 bases at V and 7 bases at J, with 14 bases between. Germline-derived CDR1 and CDR2 are LGHNA and YSLEER. The CDR3 has 14 residues. The CDR3 spells CASSHLSSRNTQYF. The CDR3 DNA reads TGCGCCAGCAGCCACCTCTCGTCTCGGAATACGCAGTATTTT.

A remark on this clonotype: A read error may produce the germline difference seen at one junction end. The V call is TRBV5-3, the J call TRBJ2-5; D may be TRBD1 (6 bases). The end of the DNA fits TRBJ2-7 better, so the J call may be wrong. TRBV5-3 falls under the ORF class, with uncertain function. The CDR3 consists of 15 residues. The CDR3 DNA follows: TGTACCAGAAGAGTACAGGGTTTTTGGGGAAACGAGCAGTACTTC. Translation gives CTRRVQGFWGNEQYF.

The V gene is TRBV18, the J gene TRBJ1-2; D remains ambiguous. Germline V lookup: CDR1 KGHSH, CDR2 LQKENI. Trimming removed 3 bases from V and 4 bases from J, with 12 bases in between. This CDR3 is built from 14 residues. CDR3 DNA sequence: TGTGCCAGCTCACCCGAGAACATTCGCTATGGCTACACCTTC. Translation: CASSPENIRYGYTF.